Listed here is a single T cell receptor beta chain. What this receptor recognizes is not known. The sample holds no much larger clone one base away, and base qualities are not on file. The immunoSEQ Assay, a bias-controlled multiplex PCR, was used to amplify TCRbeta CDR3 regions from genomic DNA. As for the original processing: Within the assay, amplification of reference gene primers was used to estimate how many nucleated cells each sample contained. To quantify the absolute abundance of each unique TCRbeta CDR3 rearrangement, sequence reads were collapsed and filtered. Productive Simpson clonality was computed per sample as the square root of Simpson's diversity index over productive rearrangements. Not all clones reach the TCRdb copy of this immuneACCESS table, which keeps in-frame sequences only. Checked studies attribute under half of the gap to unresolved V genes and leave the rest unexplained. V and J calls and clone size are copied from that table; D and trimming were computed from the DNA. The sample includes 200,000 to 250,000 clones, with approximately 84% observed a single time. The ten top clones hold approximately 1.6% of the sample.

In the prospective study, participants were about 18 to 100 years old, resided in about two dozen geographic areas of the United States, and were enrolled through a virtual design. In the prospective study, participants were assigned to cohorts based on the clinical history participants reported in a screening survey and a study questionnaire. Recovered participants in ImmuneRACE Cohort 3 were defined as having two consecutive negative NP/OP PCR tests, clearance from a healthcare professional, or resolution of symptoms. Each participant in the prospective study had whole blood, serum and a nasopharyngeal or oropharyngeal swab collected by mobile phlebotomists. Participants in the prospective study had the option to provide additional blood draws and questionnaires over an approximately two-month period. Prospective study blood samples were shipped either frozen or at room temperature before DNA extraction.

This sample is part of a study of blood T cell repertoires in COVID-19 (TCRdb year 2020). General notes on the study: The collaborator samples originated in the United States, Italy and Spain and spanned the acute and convalescent phases of COVID-19. Subjects who had been exposed to COVID-19, were actively infected with it, or had recovered from it provided the deeply sampled blood TCRbeta repertoires that made up the dataset. Nearly every sample came with metadata listing a de-identified subject ID, COVID-19 status, age in years and sex. Samples came from the ongoing ImmuneRACE study (first 160 participants) plus 1,254 subjects from 6 global collaborators. Where available, HLA class I and class II types were obtained from metadata supplied by the sample provider rather than from assay-based typing. A freely available public database, intended as a resource for researchers studying the immune response to SARS-CoV-2, is where the repertoires were released. The prospective study material was composed of cDNA or gDNA derived from T cells, B-cell-depleted T cells, or PBMCs. Study-level results and caveats: The quantity of clinical and demographic metadata differed by source and by participant and was supplied without curation.

CDR1 and CDR2, looked up from the germline V gene, are SGHAT and FQNNGV. The germline ends are 12 bases apart after V is trimmed by 4 bases and J by 3 bases. Inclusive of the bounding cysteine and phenylalanine, the CDR3 is 14 residues long. Of all the DNA, just the CDR3 is kept, 42 bases in frame from base 1. Sequenced sample: PBMCs or T cells enriched from blood (not recorded which). The sequence was collected from a man in his forties who had recovered from COVID-19. This receptor chain uses TRBV11-2 and TRBJ1-2, with TRBD1 as a weak D call on 6 bases. CDR3 loop: CASSSPWGHYGYTF. The base sequence is TGTGCCAGCAGCTCACCTTGGGGGCACTATGGCTACACCTTC.